These 27 T cell receptor beta chains were sequenced from one sample in a study of T cells in Graves' hyperthyroidism and ophthalmopathy. Amplification targeted TCR beta CDR3 regions from RNA transcripts. Initially, a first-round RT-PCR of the TCR CDR3 employed the HTBI primer set. In TCRdb, the multiplex PCR reads were re-called with MiXCR into one record per CDR3 protein. Altogether 150,000 or so distinct CDR3 sequences are present, around 20% being singletons, with the ten largest covering more than 65%. Sample: blood. These TCRs come from a woman in her 50s with Graves' hyperthyroidism that later progressed to Graves' ophthalmopathy.

This clonotype has a count of ten or more. The chain couples TRBV3-1 to TRBJ1-2, with D possibly TRBD1 on 5 matching bases. This CDR3 spans 12 amino acids. Per the germline V gene, CDR1 is LGHDT and CDR2 is YNNKEL (reference sequence). V dropped 0 bases and J dropped 11 bases, with 10 bases sitting between them. The CDR3 is CASSQDPQGYTF. CDR3 in DNA: TGTGCCAGCAGCCAAGATCCGCAGGGTTACACCTTC.

In this sample, this clonotype turned up many times. The chain employs TRBV28 and TRBJ1-5; TRBD1 is a possible D gene (5 bases). Germline CDR1 MDHEN, CDR2 SYDVKM. Trimming took 2 bases from V and 0 from J, leaving 17 bases between them. The CDR3 contains 18 residues. The CDR3 nucleotides are TGTGCCAGCAGTTTACCCTCAAACCAGGGCGATAGCAATCAGCCCCAGCATTTT. As protein: CASSLPSNQGDSNQPQHF.

The sample holds many counts of this clonotype. The rearrangement joins TRBV5-6 to TRBJ2-1; a weak D match, TRBD2 (5 bases). Trimming pared 2 bases from V and 5 bases from J, leaving 23 bases between. Germline CDR1 and CDR2: SGHDT and YYEEEE. CDR3 length: 18 amino acids. The CDR3 DNA reads TGTGCCAGCAGCTTATATCTCCCCTATAGCGTAACTGACAATGAGCAGTTCTTC. It codes for CASSLYLPYSVTDNEQFF.

This chain joins TRBV7-2 and TRBJ2-5; 7 nucleotides match TRBD1. This CDR3 is built from 15 residues. Germline CDR1 is SGHTA and CDR2 is FQGNSA. With V trimmed by 5 bases and J by 5 bases, 11 bases remained unmatched. The CDR3 spells CASSSTGQMVETQYF. CDR3 coding DNA: TGTGCCAGCAGCAGCACGGGACAGATGGTGGAGACCCAGTACTTC. The full variable domain, completed using reference TRBV7-2 and TRBJ2-5, is GAGVSQSPSNKVTEKGKDVELRCDPISGHTALYWYRQSLGQGLEFLIYFQGNSAPDKSGLPSDRFSAERTGGSVSTLTIQRTQQEDSAVYLCASSSTGQMVETQYFGPGTRLLVL.

The chain carries TRBV4-1 and TRBJ2-3; D is possibly TRBD1 or TRBD2 (5 bases each). Per germline, CDR1 MGHRA and CDR2 YSYEKL. CDR3 length: 15 residues. V lost 1 base and J lost 0, with 8 bases in between. In nucleotides, the CDR3 is TGCGCCAGCAGCCAAGCGGGACCAAGCACAGATACGCAGTATTTT. It codes for CASSQAGPSTDTQYF.

This clonotype was seen a few times. The rearrangement joins TRBV14 to TRBJ2-5, with 10 bases that match TRBD2. Trimming at V came to 4 bases and at J to 5 bases, leaving 13 bases not matched to a gene. From germline, CDR1 is SGHDN and CDR2 FVKESK. The CDR3 length is 17 residues. The CDR3 sequence is CASSLTKGLAGEETQYF. The CDR3 DNA reads as TGTGCCAGCAGCCTCACCAAGGGGCTAGCGGGAGAGGAGACCCAGTACTTC.

This rearrangement joins TRBV20-1 to TRBJ2-3, with 10 bases lining up with TRBD2. The CDR3 has 14 residues. Trimming at V came to 0 bases and at J to 6 bases, leaving 3 bases not matched to a gene. The germline V gene has CDR1 DFQATT and CDR2 SNEGSKA (reference sequence). The CDR3 sequence is CSARDVSGRDTQYF. CDR3 sequence (DNA): TGCAGTGCTAGAGACGTTAGCGGGAGGGATACGCAGTATTTT.

The chain couples TRBV5-1 to TRBJ1-1; tentative D call: TRBD1 (5 bases). Germline assignment: CDR1 SGHRS and CDR2 YFSETQ. The CDR3 consists of 15 residues. Between the trimmed V and J ends, which lost 1 base and 3 bases, there was a span of 13 bases. The CDR3 reads CASSLLREGYTEAFF. Written as DNA, the CDR3 is TGCGCCAGCAGCTTGTTGCGGGAGGGGTACACTGAAGCTTTCTTT.

In regard to this clonotype: Just one base apart from a much larger clone, this may be a read error. J is TRBJ1-4 and V is TRBV6-1; no clear D gene. Germline CDR1 reads MNHNS; CDR2 reads SASEGT. Trimming left V 5 bases short and J 5 bases short, with 15 bases between. The CDR3 extends over 15 amino acids. CDR3 in DNA: TGTGCCAGCAGTCTAAGGCAAAGGGAGAATGAAAAACTGTTTTTT. Translated, it gives CASSLRQRENEKLFF.

The sample holds a few counts of this clonotype. The V gene is TRBV20-1, the J gene TRBJ2-6; no definite D call. V was pared by 3 bases and J by 0 bases, with 18 bases between. CDR3 size: 18 residues. CDR1 is DFQATT and CDR2 is SNEGSKA in the germline V gene (reference sequence). CDR3 residues: CSARNLAGVFSGANVLTF. The CDR3 bases are TGCAGTGCTAGGAATTTGGCAGGAGTATTCTCTGGGGCCAACGTCCTGACTTTC.

This clonotype was detected a few times. The J gene is TRBJ1-2, the V gene TRBV7-8; D is perhaps TRBD1 (6 bases). There are 15 residues in the CDR3. The V end was cut by 1 base, the J end by 6 bases, with 15 bases between. From germline, CDR1 is SGHVS and CDR2 FQNEAQ. The CDR3 reads CASSLGGGLRDGYTF. DNA of the CDR3: TGTGCCAGCAGCTTAGGGGGGGGCCTAAGGGATGGCTACACCTTC.

Ten or more counts support this clonotype. The chain uses TRBV28 and TRBJ2-3; tentatively, D is TRBD2 (5 bases). CDR1 is MDHEN, CDR2 SYDVKM, per germline. With 2 bases removed from V and 1 base from J, the gap between germline ends came to 10 bases. This CDR3 has 15 amino acids. The CDR3 is CASSLERRGTDTQYF. In DNA form, the CDR3 reads TGTGCCAGCAGTTTAGAGAGGCGGGGCACAGATACGCAGTATTTT. Full variable domain (remainder filled in from reference TRBV28 and TRBJ2-3): DVKVTQSSRYLVKRTGEKVFLECVQDMDHENMFWYRQDPGLGLRLIYFSYDVKMKEKGDIPEGYSVSREKKERFSLILESASTNQTSMYLCASSLERRGTDTQYFGPGTRLTVL.

This clonotype has just a few counts. This rearrangement joins TRBV29-1 to TRBJ1-4; 9 nucleotides match TRBD1. Per the germline V gene, CDR1 is SQVTM and CDR2 is ANQGSEA. The CDR3 sequence is 12 residues long. The V segment lost 7 bases and the J segment 5 bases; nucleotides outside the gene matches: 2. Here the CDR3 reads CSGGTGNEKLFF. The DNA of the CDR3 is TGCAGCGGGGGGACAGGGAATGAAAAACTGTTTTTT.

This clonotype has a handful of counts. The J gene is TRBJ2-7, the V gene TRBV5-1, with 13 bases aligning to TRBD2. Germline loops: CDR1 SGHRS, CDR2 YFSETQ. The CDR3 runs to 17 residues. The trim removed 4 bases at V and 4 bases at J, leaving 11 bases unmatched. In nucleotides, the CDR3 is TGCGCCAGCAGCCTTTCGACTAGCGGGAGGACTCAGTACGAGCAGTACTTC. Encoded protein: CASSLSTSGRTQYEQYF.

This clonotype showed up many times. The chain joins TRBV5-1 to TRBJ2-3; no clear D gene. CDR3 length: 15 residues. The V and J ends lost 0 bases and 1 base respectively, with 9 bases between them. The germline CDR1 and CDR2 sequences are SGHRS and YFSETQ. CDR3: CASSLESDGTDTQYF. CDR3 coding DNA: TGCGCCAGCAGCTTGGAGAGCGACGGCACAGATACGCAGTATTTT.

Concerning this clonotype: A much larger clone differs by one base, so this may be a read error. The rearrangement links TRBV5-1 to TRBJ2-3; 7 nucleotides line up with TRBD2. The germline V gene has CDR1 SGHRS and CDR2 YFSETQ. The CDR3 spans 15 residues. The CDR3 is CVSSLSGKRADTQYF. CDR3 DNA: TGCGTCAGCAGCTTGAGCGGGAAGAGGGCAGATACGCAGTATTTT.

The sample holds many counts of this clonotype. The rearrangement joins TRBV11-2 to TRBJ2-2; 10 positions agree with TRBD1. This CDR3 has 14 residues. J gave up 4 bases and V 4 bases, and 0 bases lay outside the gene matches. The germline CDR1 and CDR2 sequences are SGHAT and FQNNGV. CDR3 loop: CASSWDRGTGELFF. CDR3 in DNA: TGTGCCAGCAGCTGGGACAGGGGCACCGGGGAGCTGTTTTTT. The variable domain in full, completed from reference TRBV11-2 and TRBJ2-2, reads EAGVAQSPRYKIIEKRQSVAFWCNPISGHATLYWYQQILGQGPKLLIQFQNNGVVDDSQLPKDRFSAERLKGVDSTLKIQPAKLEDSAVYLCASSWDRGTGELFFGEGSRLTVL.

This clonotype turned up a few times. This sequence joins TRBV7-6 and TRBJ2-3; D assignment may be TRBD1 or TRBD2 (5 bases each). CDR1 and CDR2 from the germline V gene are SGHVS and FNYEAQ. V gave up 2 bases and J gave up 6 bases, with 12 bases separating them. This CDR3 has 14 residues. The CDR3, as DNA: TGTGCCAGCAGCTTATGGCCGGGGACGGATACGCAGTATTTT. Translated: CASSLWPGTDTQYF.

This clonotype has ten or more counts. The rearrangement links TRBV6-1 to TRBJ2-7; D is ambiguous. Trimming left V 5 bases short and J 6 bases short, with 14 bases between. This CDR3 is built from 13 residues. CDR1 and CDR2 (germline): MNHNS, SASEGT. The CDR3 DNA sequence: TGTGCCAGCAGTTCGACGACGGCGGCCGAGCAGTACTTC. It yields the protein CASSSTTAAEQYF.

This clonotype has a count of ten or more. The chain is built from TRBV28 and TRBJ2-7; 7 nucleotides line up with TRBD2. Germline V gene lookup returns CDR1 MDHEN and CDR2 SYDVKM. The CDR3 length is 12 residues. V dropped 4 bases and J dropped 4; count of bases not matched to a gene: 1. CDR3 nucleotide sequence: TGTGCCAGCAGTTCAGCGGGGTACGAGCAGTACTTC. It codes for CASSSAGYEQYF.

This chain joins TRBV6-6 and TRBJ2-7; D not certain. The CDR3 is 14 residues long. Germline V lookup: CDR1 MNHNY, CDR2 SVGAGI (reference sequence). Trimming shortened V by 0 bases and J by 1 base, and 7 bases separated the two germline ends. The CDR3 loop reads CASSYSDGSYEQYF. The CDR3 nucleotides are TGTGCCAGCAGTTACTCGGACGGATCCTACGAGCAGTACTTC.

The V call is TRBV20-1, the J call TRBJ2-7; 12 bases agree with TRBD2. CDR1 and CDR2 (germline): DFQATT, SNEGSKA (reference sequence). This CDR3 comprises 17 residues. J gave up 1 base and V 0 bases, and 7 bases lay outside the gene matches. The CDR3 spells CSARDSSGRALSYEQYF. The CDR3 nucleotides are TGCAGTGCTAGAGACTCTAGCGGGAGGGCCCTTTCCTACGAGCAGTACTTC.

The table lists this clonotype with many counts. The CDR3 sequence: CASSAGLAVQETQYF. The CDR3 bases are TGTGCCAGCAGTGCGGGACTAGCGGTCCAAGAGACCCAGTACTTC. This sequence joins TRBV2 and TRBJ2-5; 11 bases match TRBD2. The germline V gene has CDR1 SNHLY and CDR2 FYNNEI. CDR3 length equals 15 residues. The V gene end was trimmed by 4 bases and the J gene end by 1 base; junction bases not matched to a gene: 2.

This clonotype was seen more than once but under ten times. This chain links TRBV11-2 with TRBJ1-1; the D gene is possibly TRBD1 (5 bases). Trimming pared 0 bases from V and 8 bases from J, leaving 10 bases between. Germline lookup yields CDR1 SGHAT and CDR2 FQNNGV. This CDR3 is built from 13 residues. CDR3 in amino acids: CASSLDRTTEAFF. DNA for the CDR3: TGTGCCAGCAGCTTAGACCGGACAACAGAAGCTTTCTTT.

The V and J genes are TRBV6-1 and TRBJ2-2; D ambiguous. The CDR3 totals 14 residues. Between the trimmed V and J ends, which lost 3 bases and 1 base, there was a span of 6 bases. In germline, CDR1 is MNHNS, CDR2 SASEGT. CDR3 sequence (DNA): TGTGCCAGCAGTGAGGGCCGGAACACCGGGGAGCTGTTTTTT. Translating it yields CASSEGRNTGELFF.

This clonotype came up many times. This chain joins TRBV28 and TRBJ1-5; 7 bases map to TRBD1. The CDR3 loop spans 16 amino acids. Trimming removed 6 bases from V and 1 base from J; junction bases left unmatched: 9. From germline, CDR1 is MDHEN and CDR2 SYDVKM. This chain's CDR3 is CASSRNRGWSNQPQHF. The CDR3, as DNA: TGTGCCAGCAGCCGAAACAGGGGATGGAGCAATCAGCCCCAGCATTTT.

This clonotype was seen more than once but under ten times. This chain connects TRBV5-1 to TRBJ2-1; 8 nucleotides line up with TRBD2. The CDR3 sequence is 16 residues long. Germline-derived CDR1 and CDR2 are SGHRS and YFSETQ. The J segment lost 0 bases and the V segment lost 4 bases, leaving 6 bases of the junction unmatched. CDR3 residues: CASSRLAWSSYNEQFF. The CDR3 region has the DNA TGCGCCAGCAGCCGACTAGCGTGGAGCTCCTACAATGAGCAGTTCTTC.